This is a list of T cell receptor beta chains from one sample in a study of a mutant IDH1 vaccine in newly diagnosed glioma. No cognate antigen is known for these TCRs. Some clones are missing from TCRdb's copy, which holds only in-frame ones; the method was immunoSEQ multiplex PCR. Counted here are approximately 56,000 clones, 65% occurring once; the ten biggest clones make up about 5%. The sample in question was peripheral blood mononuclear cells (PBMCs), obtained from a glioma patient whose treatment included an IDH1 peptide vaccine. These receptors originate from a man in his forties with glioma. Some clones in this sample may be carry-over from other donors' samples. CDR3s include the opening cysteine and the closing phenylalanine or tryptophan. Each record gives: V gene, J gene, D gene, clone size, CDR3 protein, CDR3 DNA. A D gene is named only where the DNA matches it firmly. Expanded clones get a size class; other rows say once, few or many, or leave the size out.

TRBV7-9	TRBJ2-5	NA	NA	CASSSGGIGETQYF	TGTGCCAGCAGCTCTGGGGGCATCGGAGAGACCCAGTACTTC
TRBV6-1	TRBJ1-5	NA	NA	CASGTRQPQHF	TGTGCCAGCGGTACAAGGCAGCCCCAGCATTTT
TRBV7-9	TRBJ1-6	TRBD1	few	CASSTGTGSYSPLHF	TGTGCCAGCAGCACCGGGACAGGGTCATATTCACCCCTCCACTTT
TRBV2	TRBJ2-3	TRBD2	NA	CASSGAGGGAGDTQYF	TGTGCCAGCAGTGGGGCAGGCGGGGGGGCCGGAGATACGCAGTATTTT
TRBV10-3	TRBJ2-5	TRBD2	NA	CAISEAPRAGGPETQYF	TGTGCCATCAGTGAGGCCCCTCGGGCGGGGGGGCCAGAGACCCAGTACTTC
TRBV19	TRBJ2-1	TRBD2	NA	CASSISASGHYNEQFF	TGTGCCAGTAGTATCTCTGCTAGCGGCCACTACAATGAGCAGTTCTTC
TRBV5-1	TRBJ2-7	TRBD1	NA	CASSLGDRLPYEQYF	TGCGCCAGCAGCTTGGGGGACAGGTTACCCTACGAGCAGTACTTC
TRBV7-2	TRBJ2-3	NA	NA	CASSLADFRTDTQYF	TGTGCCAGCAGCTTAGCCGACTTCCGCACAGATACGCAGTATTTT
TRBV7-9	TRBJ2-2	NA	NA	CASSSQGNTGELFF	TGTGCCAGCAGCTCCCAGGGGAACACCGGGGAGCTGTTTTTT
TRBV25-1	TRBJ1-4	NA	once	CASSERHRNEKLFF	TGTGCCAGCAGTGAAAGACATCGGAATGAAAAACTGTTTTTT
TRBV5-6	TRBJ1-2	NA	medium-sized	CASSLGLIGYTF	TGTGCCAGCAGCTTAGGTCTAATCGGCTACACCTTC
TRBV19	TRBJ2-7	TRBD1	NA	CASSSRGGPYEQYF	TGTGCCAGTAGTTCCCGAGGGGGCCCCTACGAGCAGTACTTC
TRBV18	TRBJ1-1	NA	NA	CASSLYTGMNTEAFF	TGTGCCAGCTCACTATACACAGGAATGAACACTGAAGCTTTCTTT
TRBV6-1	TRBJ2-1	NA	NA	CASSEGPRISSYNEQFF	TGTGCCAGCAGTGAGGGTCCCCGAATTAGCTCCTACAATGAGCAGTTCTTC
TRBV4-1	TRBJ2-3	NA	NA	CASSDYFASTDTQYF	TGCGCCAGCAGCGACTATTTCGCTAGCACAGATACGCAGTATTTT
TRBV5-6	TRBJ1-6	TRBD1	NA	CASSSDRENSPLHF	TGTGCCAGCAGTTCGGACAGGGAGAATTCACCCCTCCACTTT
TRBV7-2	TRBJ2-7	TRBD2	NA	CASRIRDYSYEQYF	TGTGCCAGCAGAATCCGGGACTACTCCTACGAGCAGTACTTC
TRBV30	TRBJ1-1	NA	NA	CAWSTVGTEAFF	TGTGCCTGGAGCACAGTGGGCACTGAAGCTTTCTTT
TRBV18	TRBJ1-5	TRBD1	NA	CASSPGTDNQPQHF	TGTGCCAGCTCACCCGGGACAGACAATCAGCCCCAGCATTTT
TRBV2	TRBJ1-2	TRBD1	NA	CATHADPPTGSYGYTF	TGTGCCACCCATGCGGACCCTCCGACAGGGAGCTATGGCTACACCTTC
TRBV14	TRBJ2-7	NA	NA	CASSQVGRSEQYF	TGTGCCAGCAGCCAAGTAGGTCGATCCGAGCAGTACTTC
TRBV6-5	TRBJ2-6	NA	few	CASSLRGSGANVLTF	TGTGCCAGCAGTCTCAGGGGCTCCGGGGCCAACGTCCTGACTTTC
TRBV21-1	TRBJ1-6	NA	NA	CASRARSPLHF	TGTGCCAGCCGTGCACGATCACCCCTCCACTTT
TRBV5-5	TRBJ2-5	TRBD1	NA	CASSRGTVDGETQYF	TGTGCCAGCAGCCGAGGGACAGTGGACGGAGAGACCCAGTACTTC
TRBV6-5	TRBJ2-3	TRBD2	once	CASSPLAGVSDTQYF	TGTGCCAGCAGCCCGCTAGCGGGGGTGTCAGATACGCAGTATTTT
TRBV9	TRBJ2-7	NA	few	CASSVAAANYEQYF	TGTGCCAGCAGCGTAGCGGCAGCTAACTACGAGCAGTACTTC
TRBV2	TRBJ2-7	NA	few	CASRFYEQYF	TGTGCCAGCAGGTTTTACGAGCAGTACTTC
TRBV7-8	TRBJ2-2	TRBD2	NA	CASSRRGGVTGELFF	TGTGCCAGCAGCCGACGCGGGGGGGTCACCGGGGAGCTGTTTTTT
TRBV6-6	TRBJ2-7	NA	NA	CASSSRSGGSYEQYF	TGTGCCAGCAGCTCCAGGAGTGGGGGATCCTACGAGCAGTACTTC
TRBV11-2	TRBJ2-2	NA	NA	CASRQGEGTGELFF	TGTGCCAGCAGGCAGGGGGAGGGCACCGGGGAGCTGTTTTTT
TRBV6-1	TRBJ2-5	NA	NA	CASSEFRRAQETQYF	TGTGCCAGCAGTGAATTCAGGCGCGCACAAGAGACCCAGTACTTC
TRBV29-1	TRBJ2-5	NA	NA	CSAVGGTQYF	TGCAGCGCCGTAGGGGGGACCCAGTACTTC
TRBV6-5	TRBJ2-5	NA	few	CASSSPWGPPDF	TGTGCCAGCAGTTCACCTTGGGGACCGCCGGACTTC
TRBV29-1	TRBJ2-5	NA	NA	CSVEIGGRGETQYF	TGCAGCGTCGAAATCGGGGGCCGCGGGGAGACCCAGTACTTC
TRBV19	TRBJ2-3	NA	few	CASSIAFSTDTQYF	TGTGCCAGTAGTATTGCCTTTAGCACAGATACGCAGTATTTT
TRBV12-5	TRBJ1-6	NA	few	CASGLEGGVGTPLHF	TGTGCTAGTGGTTTGGAGGGGGGCGTGGGGACACCCCTCCACTTT
TRBV6-1	TRBJ1-5	TRBD1	NA	CASSAPGGGNQPQHF	TGTGCCAGCAGTGCCCCAGGGGGCGGCAATCAGCCCCAGCATTTT
TRBV18	TRBJ2-5	NA	NA	CASSQSRDETQYF	TGTGCCAGCTCACAATCCAGGGATGAGACCCAGTACTTC
TRBV14	TRBJ2-7	NA	once	CASSPETVPYEQYF	TGTGCCAGCAGCCCTGAAACAGTTCCCTACGAGCAGTACTTC
TRBV11-2	TRBJ1-2	NA	NA	CASSLDRYRDNYGYTF	TGTGCCAGCAGCTTAGATCGGTACAGGGATAACTATGGCTACACCTTC
TRBV5-4	TRBJ1-3	TRBD1	few	CASRRQGLYF	TGTGCCAGCAGGAGACAGGGCTTATATTTT
TRBV4-1	TRBJ2-3	NA	NA	CASSQDRTTSTDTQYF	TGCGCCAGCAGCCAAGATCGGACTACTAGCACAGATACGCAGTATTTT
TRBV2	TRBJ2-7	TRBD1	few	CASSPDRDPYEQYF	TGTGCCAGCAGCCCCGACAGGGACCCCTACGAGCAGTACTTC
TRBV29-1	TRBJ2-5	NA	NA	CSVGDRFQETQYF	TGCAGCGTGGGTGACAGGTTCCAAGAGACCCAGTACTTC
TRBV18	TRBJ1-1	NA	NA	CASSPYQNTEAFF	TGTGCCAGCTCACCATATCAGAACACTGAAGCTTTCTTT
TRBV9	TRBJ1-1	NA	NA	CASSVATGYALTPAEAFF	TGTGCCAGCAGCGTAGCTACTGGTTACGCTTTAACTCCTGCTGAAGCTTTCTTT
TRBV7-9	TRBJ2-1	NA	NA	CASSLLLDEQFF	TGTGCCAGCAGCTTACTCCTAGATGAGCAGTTCTTC
TRBV19	TRBJ1-6	NA	NA	CASRPQGRSSYNSPLHF	TGTGCCAGTAGACCCCAGGGGAGGAGCTCCTATAATTCACCCCTCCACTTT
TRBV5-5	TRBJ1-1	NA	NA	CASSADGYTEAFF	TGTGCCAGCAGCGCGGACGGGTACACTGAAGCTTTCTTT
TRBV5-5	TRBJ1-4	NA	few	CASSLRLGTTNEKLFF	TGTGCCAGCAGCTTGAGGCTCGGGACAACAAATGAAAAACTGTTTTTT
TRBV6-5	TRBJ2-5	TRBD2	NA	CASRASGGGGTQYF	TGTGCCAGCAGGGCTAGCGGGGGGGGCGGGACCCAGTACTTC